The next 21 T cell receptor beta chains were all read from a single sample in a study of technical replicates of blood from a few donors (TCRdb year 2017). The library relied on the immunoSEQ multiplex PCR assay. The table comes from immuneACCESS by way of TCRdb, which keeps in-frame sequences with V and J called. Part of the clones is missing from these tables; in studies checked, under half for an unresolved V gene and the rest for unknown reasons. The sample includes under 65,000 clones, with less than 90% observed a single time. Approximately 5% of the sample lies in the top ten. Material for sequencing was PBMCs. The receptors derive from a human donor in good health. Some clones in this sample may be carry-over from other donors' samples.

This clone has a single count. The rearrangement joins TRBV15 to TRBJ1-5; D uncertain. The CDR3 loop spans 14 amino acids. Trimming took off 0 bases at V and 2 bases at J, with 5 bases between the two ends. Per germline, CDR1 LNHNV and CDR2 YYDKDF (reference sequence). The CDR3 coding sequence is TGTGCCACCAGCAGAGATAGAGGCAATCAGCCCCAGCATTTT. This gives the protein CATSRDRGNQPQHF.

The CDR3 bases are TGTGCCAGCAGCTCCTTACAGGGGCGAACTAACTATGGCTACACCTTC. Its protein is CASSSLQGRTNYGYTF. The V call is TRBV7-9, the J call TRBJ1-2; 7 bases fit TRBD1. This CDR3 is built from 16 residues. Germline V gene sequence: CDR1 SEHNR, CDR2 FQNEAQ (reference sequence). With 4 bases clipped from V and 0 bases from J, the junction kept 8 bases outside the gene matches.

As DNA, the CDR3 is TGTGCCAGTAGTGCCGGTCGACAGGGGGCAACCGGGGAGCTGTTTTTT. Translating it yields CASSAGRQGATGELFF. The chain couples TRBV19 to TRBJ2-2, with 10 bases lining up with TRBD1. Germline assignment: CDR1 LNHDA and CDR2 SQIVND (reference sequence). V was pared by 5 bases and J by 5 bases, with 8 bases of the junction left unmatched. The CDR3 totals 16 residues.

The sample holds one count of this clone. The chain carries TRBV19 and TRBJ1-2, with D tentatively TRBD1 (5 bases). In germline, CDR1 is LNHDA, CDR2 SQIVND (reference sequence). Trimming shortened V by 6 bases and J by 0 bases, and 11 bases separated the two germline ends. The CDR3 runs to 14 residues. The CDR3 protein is CASSQGMANYGYTF. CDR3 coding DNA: TGTGCCAGTAGCCAGGGCATGGCTAACTATGGCTACACCTTC.

CDR3 protein: CASSGPRREQYF. The CDR3 nucleotides are TGTGCCAGCAGCGGGCCGAGGAGGGAGCAGTACTTC. The chain links TRBV5-6 to TRBJ2-7; the D gene is possibly TRBD2 (5 bases). This CDR3 region has 12 residues. V was shortened by 4 bases and J by 7 bases, with 12 bases between the two germline ends. The V gene's germline CDR1 is SGHDT and CDR2 YYEEEE.

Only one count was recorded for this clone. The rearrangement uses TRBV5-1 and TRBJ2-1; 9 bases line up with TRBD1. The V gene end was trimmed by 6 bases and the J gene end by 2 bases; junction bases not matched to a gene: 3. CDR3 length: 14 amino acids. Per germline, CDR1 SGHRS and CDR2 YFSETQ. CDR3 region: CASKTGGTYNEQFF. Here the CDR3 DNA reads TGCGCCAGCAAGACAGGGGGGACCTACAATGAGCAGTTCTTC.

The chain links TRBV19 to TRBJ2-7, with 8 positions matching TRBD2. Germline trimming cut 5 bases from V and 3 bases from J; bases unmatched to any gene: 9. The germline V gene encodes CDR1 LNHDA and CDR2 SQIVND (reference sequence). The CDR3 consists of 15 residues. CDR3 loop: CASSYPGGAIYEQYF. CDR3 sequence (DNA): TGTGCCAGTAGTTACCCCGGGGGGGCCATCTACGAGCAGTACTTC.

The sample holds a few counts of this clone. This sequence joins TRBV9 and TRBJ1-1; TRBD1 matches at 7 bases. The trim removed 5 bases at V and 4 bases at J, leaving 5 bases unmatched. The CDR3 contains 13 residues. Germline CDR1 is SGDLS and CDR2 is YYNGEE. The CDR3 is CASSRGGVTEAFF. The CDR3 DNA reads TGTGCCAGCAGTCGAGGGGGCGTCACTGAAGCTTTCTTT.

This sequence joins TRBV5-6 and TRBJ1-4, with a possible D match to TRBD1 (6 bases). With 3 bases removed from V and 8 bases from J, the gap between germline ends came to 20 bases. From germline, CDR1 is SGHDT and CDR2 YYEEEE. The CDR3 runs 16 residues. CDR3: CASSSPFGGGGEKLFF. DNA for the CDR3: TGTGCCAGCAGCTCCCCCTTTGGGGGCGGGGGGGAAAAACTGTTTTTT.

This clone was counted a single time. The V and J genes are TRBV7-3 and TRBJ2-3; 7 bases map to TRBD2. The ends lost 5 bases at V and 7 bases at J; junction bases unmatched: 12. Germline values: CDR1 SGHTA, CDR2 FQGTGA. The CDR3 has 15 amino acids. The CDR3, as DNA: TGTGCCAGCAGCCCCTCTGGGGGGGGAGGTTATACGCAGTATTTT. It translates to CASSPSGGGGYTQYF.

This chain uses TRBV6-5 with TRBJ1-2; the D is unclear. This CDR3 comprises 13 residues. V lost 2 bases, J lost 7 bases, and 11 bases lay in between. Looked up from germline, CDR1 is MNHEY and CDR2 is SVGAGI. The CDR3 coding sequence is TGTGCCAGCAGTTACAATGAGGGATCTGGCTACACCTTC. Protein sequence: CASSYNEGSGYTF.

CDR3 bases: TGTGCCAGCAGCCCGGGACAATCCTACGAGCAGTACTTC. It is translated as CASSPGQSYEQYF. This sequence joins TRBV7-9 and TRBJ2-7; TRBD1 might be the D (6 bases). V was trimmed by 5 bases and J by 1 base, leaving 9 bases between them. The CDR3 is 13 residues long. The germline gives CDR1 SEHNR, CDR2 FQNEAQ (reference sequence).

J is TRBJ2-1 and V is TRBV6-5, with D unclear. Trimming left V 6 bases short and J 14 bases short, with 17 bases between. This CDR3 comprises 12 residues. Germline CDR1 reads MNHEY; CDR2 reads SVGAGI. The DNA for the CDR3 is TGTGCCAGCAGCTCCCAGACTGGTTTAAAGTTCTTC. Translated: CASSSQTGLKFF.

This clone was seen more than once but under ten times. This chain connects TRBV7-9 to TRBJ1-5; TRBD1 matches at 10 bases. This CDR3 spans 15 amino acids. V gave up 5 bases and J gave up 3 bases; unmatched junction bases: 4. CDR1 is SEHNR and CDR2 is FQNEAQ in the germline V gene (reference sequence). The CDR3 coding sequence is TGTGCCAGCAGCGGGGGACAGGGGTACAATCAGCCCCAGCATTTT. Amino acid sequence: CASSGGQGYNQPQHF.

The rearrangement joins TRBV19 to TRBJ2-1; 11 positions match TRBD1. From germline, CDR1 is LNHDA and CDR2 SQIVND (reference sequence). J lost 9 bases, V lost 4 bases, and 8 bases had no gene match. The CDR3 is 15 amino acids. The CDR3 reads CASSTTGTGGSEQFF. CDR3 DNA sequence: TGTGCCAGTAGTACTACGGGGACAGGGGGTAGTGAGCAGTTCTTC.

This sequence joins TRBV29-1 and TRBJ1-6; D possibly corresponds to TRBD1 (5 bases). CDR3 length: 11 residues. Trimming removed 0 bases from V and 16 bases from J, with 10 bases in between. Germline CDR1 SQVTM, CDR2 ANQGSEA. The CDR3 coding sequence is TGCAGCGTTGAAGACGATAGGGGTCTCCACTTT. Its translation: CSVEDDRGLHF. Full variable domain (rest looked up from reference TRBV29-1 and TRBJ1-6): SAVISQKPSRDICQRGTSLTIQCQVDSQVTMMFWYRQQPGQSLTLIATANQGSEATYESGFVIDKFPISRPNLTFSTLTVSNMSPEDSSIYLCSVEDDRGLHFGNGTRLTVT.

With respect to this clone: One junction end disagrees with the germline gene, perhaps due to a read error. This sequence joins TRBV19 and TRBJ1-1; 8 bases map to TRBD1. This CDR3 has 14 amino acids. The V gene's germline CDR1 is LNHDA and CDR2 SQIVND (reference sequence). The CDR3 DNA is TGTGCCAGTAGTATAGGACAGGGGAACCCTGAAGCTTTCTTT. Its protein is CASSIGQGNPEAFF.

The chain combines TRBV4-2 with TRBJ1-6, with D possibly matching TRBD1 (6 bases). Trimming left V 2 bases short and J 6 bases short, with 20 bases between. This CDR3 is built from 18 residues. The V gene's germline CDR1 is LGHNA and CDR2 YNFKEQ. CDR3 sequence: CASSQPPVGGASNSPLHF. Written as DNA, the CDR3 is TGTGCCAGCAGCCAACCCCCGGTGGGGGGGGCTTCTAATTCACCCCTCCACTTT.

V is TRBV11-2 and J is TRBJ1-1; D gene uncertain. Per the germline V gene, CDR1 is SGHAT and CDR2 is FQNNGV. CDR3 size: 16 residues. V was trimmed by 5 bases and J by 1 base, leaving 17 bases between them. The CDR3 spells CASSRLSSVGNTEAFF. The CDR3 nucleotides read TGTGCCAGCAGCCGTCTGAGCAGCGTGGGGAACACTGAAGCTTTCTTT.

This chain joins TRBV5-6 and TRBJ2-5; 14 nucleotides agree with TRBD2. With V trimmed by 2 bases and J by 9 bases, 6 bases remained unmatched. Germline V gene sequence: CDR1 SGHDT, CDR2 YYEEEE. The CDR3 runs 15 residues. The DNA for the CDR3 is TGTGCCAGCAGCTTCAGGACTAGCGGGGGGACCGCCCAGTACTTC. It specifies CASSFRTSGGTAQYF.

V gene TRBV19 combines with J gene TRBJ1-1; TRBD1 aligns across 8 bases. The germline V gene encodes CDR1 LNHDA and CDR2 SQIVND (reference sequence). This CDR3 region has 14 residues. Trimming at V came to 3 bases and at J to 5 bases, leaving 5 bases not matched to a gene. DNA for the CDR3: TGTGCCAGTAGTATTCAGGGGGCAGGGACTGAAGCTTTCTTT. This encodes CASSIQGAGTEAFF.